The subject of this entry is one T cell receptor beta chain. The sample holds a few counts of this clonotype. Its target antigen remains unknown. No base quality information exists; no much larger clone differs at one position. These data belong to a study of T-cell reconstitution after alpha-beta-depleted transplantation in children (dated by TCRdb to about 2016). With regard to the full study: Using TCR repertoire profiling, the study followed T-cell immune reconstitution in a quantitative way in children after TCRalphabeta/CD19-depleted allogeneic hematopoietic cell transplantation.

What the treatment or condition label conveys for this sample: allogeneic hematopoietic cell transplantation with graft depleted of TCRalphabeta T cells and CD19 B cells. The children who served as transplant recipients had been given grafts of TCRalphabeta/CD19-depleted allogeneic hematopoietic cells. Preparation of the library involved PCR. The sample was run on an Illumina HiSeq 2500. TCR library preparation used molecular barcoding, with unique molecular identifiers applied to normalize quantification of the TCRbeta repertoire. The public reads were run again by TCRdb, first through fastp at Q25 and then through MiXCR, and only productive beta chains were kept. Every distinct CDR3 protein forms one entry, paired with its most common genes and DNA. The sample includes 70,000 or so distinct CDR3 sequences, with around 9.9% observed a single time. The ten largest clones take up roughly an eighth of the sample.

The CDR3 runs 13 residues from the cysteine to the phenylalanine. The kept DNA is CDR3 alone, 39 bases in frame from the first base. V gives up 7 bases and J gives up 0 bases, and the segment between their germline ends measures 8 bases. CDR1 is given as SGHKS and CDR2 as YYEKEE, both from the germline V gene (reference sequence). Summary of the overall study and its limitations: In some patients, high TCRbeta diversity at day 60 was attributed to recipient T cells and intrathymic progenitors that had survived conditioning. Apparently early alphabetaT-cell count recovery about two months after transplant reportedly relied on only several hundred rapidly expanded clones derived from non-depleted graft cells. Over subsequent months, a decline in hyperexpanded clone frequencies was noted, and after one year, T-cell counts and TCRbeta diversity were mostly ascribed to newly produced T cells.

The chain links TRBV5-5 with TRBJ2-1, with TRBD1 tentatively as D gene (6 bases match). The receptor's source is a boy younger than 18 with acute myeloid leukemia, due to receive a stem cell transplant. This specimen consisted of PBMCs, obtained before TCRalphabeta/CD19-depleted stem cell transplant. The CDR3 in this case is CASGGPSYNEQFF. The DNA sequence is given as TGTGCCAGCGGGGGCCCCTCCTACAATGAGCAGTTCTTC.